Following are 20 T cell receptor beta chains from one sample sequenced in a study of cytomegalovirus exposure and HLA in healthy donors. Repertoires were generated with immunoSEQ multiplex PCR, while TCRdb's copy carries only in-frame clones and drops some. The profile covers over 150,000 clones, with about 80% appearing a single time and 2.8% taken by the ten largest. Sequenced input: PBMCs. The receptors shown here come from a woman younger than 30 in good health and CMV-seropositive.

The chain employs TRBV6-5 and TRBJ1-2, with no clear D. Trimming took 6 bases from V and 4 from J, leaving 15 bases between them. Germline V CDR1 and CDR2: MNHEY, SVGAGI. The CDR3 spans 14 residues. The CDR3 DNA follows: TGTGCCAGCAGACCCCCCGGGATCCCCTATGGCTACACCTTC. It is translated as CASRPPGIPYGYTF.

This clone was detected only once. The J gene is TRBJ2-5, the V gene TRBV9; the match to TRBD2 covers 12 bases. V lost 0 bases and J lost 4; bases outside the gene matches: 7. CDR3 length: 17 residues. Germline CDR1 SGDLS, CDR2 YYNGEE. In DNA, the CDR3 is TGTGCCAGCAGCGTAGATCCTAGCGGGGGGGCCTTAGAGACCCAGTACTTC. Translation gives CASSVDPSGGALETQYF.

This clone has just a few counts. The CDR3 DNA follows: TGTGCCAGCAGCTTACAGGGGTGGGAGACCCAGTACTTC. Amino acids: CASSLQGWETQYF. This chain uses TRBV11-2 with TRBJ2-5; TRBD1 might be the D (6 bases). Trimming took 2 bases from V and 5 from J, leaving 9 bases between them. Germline lookup yields CDR1 SGHAT and CDR2 FQNNGV. The CDR3 sequence is 13 residues long.

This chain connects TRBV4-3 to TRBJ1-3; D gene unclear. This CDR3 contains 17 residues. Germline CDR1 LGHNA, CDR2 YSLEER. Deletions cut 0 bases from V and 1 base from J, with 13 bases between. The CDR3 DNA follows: TGCGCCAGCAGCCAAGATCGGAGCGTCTCATCTGGAAACACCATATATTTT. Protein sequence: CASSQDRSVSSGNTIYF.

CDR3 nucleotides: TGTGCCAGCAGCTTCAGGGGTAAATATTCACCCCTCCACTTT. This sequence encodes CASSFRGKYSPLHF. The chain joins TRBV13 to TRBJ1-6; D is perhaps TRBD1 (6 bases). The germline V and J ends were trimmed by 3 bases and 8 bases, with 11 bases remaining between them. This CDR3 region has 14 residues. Germline values: CDR1 PRHDT, CDR2 FYEKMQ (reference sequence).

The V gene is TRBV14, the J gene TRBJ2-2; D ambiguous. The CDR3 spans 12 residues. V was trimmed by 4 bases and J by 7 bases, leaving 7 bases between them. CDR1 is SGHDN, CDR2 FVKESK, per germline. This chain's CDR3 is CASSPPGGELFF. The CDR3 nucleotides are TGTGCCAGCAGCCCCCCCGGCGGGGAGCTGTTTTTT. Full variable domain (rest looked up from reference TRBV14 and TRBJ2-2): EAGVTQFPSHSVIEKGQTVTLRCDPISGHDNLYWYRRVMGKEIKFLLHFVKESKQDESGMPNNRFLAERTGGTYSTLKVQPAELEDSGVYFCASSPPGGELFFGEGSRLTVL.

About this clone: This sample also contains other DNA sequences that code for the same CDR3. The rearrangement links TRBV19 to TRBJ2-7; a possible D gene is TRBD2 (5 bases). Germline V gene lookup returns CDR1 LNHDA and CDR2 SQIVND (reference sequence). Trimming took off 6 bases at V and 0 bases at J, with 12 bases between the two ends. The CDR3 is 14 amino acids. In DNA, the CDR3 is TGTGCCAGTAGAGTGACGGGAAGCTCCTACGAGCAGTACTTC. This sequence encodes CASRVTGSSYEQYF.

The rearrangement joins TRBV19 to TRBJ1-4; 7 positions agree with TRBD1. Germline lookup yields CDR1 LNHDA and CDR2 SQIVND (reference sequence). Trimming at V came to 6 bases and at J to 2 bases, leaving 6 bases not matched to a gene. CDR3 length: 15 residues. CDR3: CASSLPGQTNEKLFF. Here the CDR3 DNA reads TGTGCCAGTAGCCTTCCGGGACAGACTAATGAAAAACTGTTTTTT. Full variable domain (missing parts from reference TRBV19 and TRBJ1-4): DGGITQSPKYLFRKEGQNVTLSCEQNLNHDAMYWYRQDPGQGLRLIYYSQIVNDFQKGDIAEGYSVSREKKESFPLTVTSAQKNPTAFYLCASSLPGQTNEKLFFGSGTQLSVL.

The CDR3 spells CASSQDDRAYEQYF. CDR3 nucleotides: TGCGCCAGCAGCCAGGACGACAGGGCCTACGAGCAGTACTTC. This chain joins TRBV4-1 and TRBJ2-7; 7 bases line up with TRBD1. The trim removed 3 bases at V and 2 bases at J, leaving 4 bases unmatched. Germline CDR1 is MGHRA and CDR2 is YSYEKL. This CDR3 contains 14 residues.

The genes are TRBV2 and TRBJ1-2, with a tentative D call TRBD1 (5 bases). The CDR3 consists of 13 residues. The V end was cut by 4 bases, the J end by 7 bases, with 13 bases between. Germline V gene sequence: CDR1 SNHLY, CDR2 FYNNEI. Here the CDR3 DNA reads TGTGCCAGCAGTGGTACGGGGGGAGGTGGCTACACCTTC. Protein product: CASSGTGGGGYTF.

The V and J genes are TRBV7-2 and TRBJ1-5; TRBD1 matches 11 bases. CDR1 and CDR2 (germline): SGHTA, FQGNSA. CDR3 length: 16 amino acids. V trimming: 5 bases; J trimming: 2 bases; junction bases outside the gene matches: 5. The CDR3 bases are TGTGCCAGCAGCCTCGGGACAGGGGGAGGCAATCAGCCCCAGCATTTT. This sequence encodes CASSLGTGGGNQPQHF. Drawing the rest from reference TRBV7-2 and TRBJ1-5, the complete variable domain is GAGVSQSPSNKVTEKGKDVELRCDPISGHTALYWYRQSLGQGLEFLIYFQGNSAPDKSGLPSDRFSAERTGGSVSTLTIQRTQQEDSAVYLCASSLGTGGGNQPQHFGDGTRLSIL.

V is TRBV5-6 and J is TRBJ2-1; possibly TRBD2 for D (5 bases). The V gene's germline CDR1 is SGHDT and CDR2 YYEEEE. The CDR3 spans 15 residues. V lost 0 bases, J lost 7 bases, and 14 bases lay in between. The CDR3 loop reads CASSLASSLWNEQFF. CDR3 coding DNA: TGTGCCAGCAGCTTGGCCTCTAGCCTTTGGAATGAGCAGTTCTTC.

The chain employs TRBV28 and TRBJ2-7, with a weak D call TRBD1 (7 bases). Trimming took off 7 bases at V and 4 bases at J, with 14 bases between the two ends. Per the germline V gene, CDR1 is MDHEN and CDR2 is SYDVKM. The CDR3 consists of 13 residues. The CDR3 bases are TGTGCCAGCATTGGAGGGGGCGCGTACGAGCAGTACTTC. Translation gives CASIGGGAYEQYF.

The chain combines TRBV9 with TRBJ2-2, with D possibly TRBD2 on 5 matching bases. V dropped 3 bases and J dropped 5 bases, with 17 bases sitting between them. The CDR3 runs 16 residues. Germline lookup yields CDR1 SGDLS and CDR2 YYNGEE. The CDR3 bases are TGTGCCAGCAGCGACCCCGTCGGGGAAGGTACCGGGGAGCTGTTTTTT. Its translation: CASSDPVGEGTGELFF. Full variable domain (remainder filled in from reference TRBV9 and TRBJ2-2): DSGVTQTPKHLITATGQRVTLRCSPRSGDLSVYWYQQSLDQGLQFLIQYYNGEERAKGNILERFSAQQFPDLHSELNLSSLELGDSALYFCASSDPVGEGTGELFFGEGSRLTVL.

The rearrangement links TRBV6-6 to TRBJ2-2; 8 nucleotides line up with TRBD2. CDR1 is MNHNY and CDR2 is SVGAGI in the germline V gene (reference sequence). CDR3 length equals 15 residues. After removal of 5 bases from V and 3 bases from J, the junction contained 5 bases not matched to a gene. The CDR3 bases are TGTGCCAGCAGTAGGTCGGGGGGGTACACCGGGGAGCTGTTTTTT. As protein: CASSRSGGYTGELFF.

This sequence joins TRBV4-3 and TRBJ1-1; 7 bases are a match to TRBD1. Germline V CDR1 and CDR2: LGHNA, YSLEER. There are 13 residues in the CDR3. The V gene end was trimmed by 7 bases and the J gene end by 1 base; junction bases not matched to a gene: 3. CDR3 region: CASTGQPNTEAFF. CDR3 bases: TGCGCCAGCACGGGACAGCCGAACACTGAAGCTTTCTTT.

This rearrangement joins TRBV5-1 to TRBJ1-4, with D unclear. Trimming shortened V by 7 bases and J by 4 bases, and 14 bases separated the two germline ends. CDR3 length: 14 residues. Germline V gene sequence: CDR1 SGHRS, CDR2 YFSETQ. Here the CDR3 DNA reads TGCGCCAGCCATCGGGGTGACCTTAATGAAAAACTGTTTTTT. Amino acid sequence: CASHRGDLNEKLFF.

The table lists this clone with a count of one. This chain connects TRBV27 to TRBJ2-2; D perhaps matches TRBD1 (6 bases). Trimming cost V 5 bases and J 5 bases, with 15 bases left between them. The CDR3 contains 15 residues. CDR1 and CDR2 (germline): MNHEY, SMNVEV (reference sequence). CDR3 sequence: CASSPNLQGTGELFF. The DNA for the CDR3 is TGTGCCAGCAGTCCGAATCTACAGGGAACCGGGGAGCTGTTTTTT.

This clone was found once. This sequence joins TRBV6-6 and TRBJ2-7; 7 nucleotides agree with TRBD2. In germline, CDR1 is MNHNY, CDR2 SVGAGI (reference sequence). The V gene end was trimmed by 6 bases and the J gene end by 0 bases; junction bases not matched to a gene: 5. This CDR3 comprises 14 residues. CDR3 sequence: CASRLGGFSYEQYF. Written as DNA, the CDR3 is TGTGCCAGCAGGTTGGGGGGGTTCTCCTACGAGCAGTACTTC.

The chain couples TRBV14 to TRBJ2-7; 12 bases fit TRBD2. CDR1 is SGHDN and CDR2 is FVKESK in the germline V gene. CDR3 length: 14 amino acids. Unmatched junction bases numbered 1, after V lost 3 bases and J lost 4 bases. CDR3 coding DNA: TGTGCCAGCAGCCATGGACTAGCGGGGTACGAGCAGTACTTC. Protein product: CASSHGLAGYEQYF.